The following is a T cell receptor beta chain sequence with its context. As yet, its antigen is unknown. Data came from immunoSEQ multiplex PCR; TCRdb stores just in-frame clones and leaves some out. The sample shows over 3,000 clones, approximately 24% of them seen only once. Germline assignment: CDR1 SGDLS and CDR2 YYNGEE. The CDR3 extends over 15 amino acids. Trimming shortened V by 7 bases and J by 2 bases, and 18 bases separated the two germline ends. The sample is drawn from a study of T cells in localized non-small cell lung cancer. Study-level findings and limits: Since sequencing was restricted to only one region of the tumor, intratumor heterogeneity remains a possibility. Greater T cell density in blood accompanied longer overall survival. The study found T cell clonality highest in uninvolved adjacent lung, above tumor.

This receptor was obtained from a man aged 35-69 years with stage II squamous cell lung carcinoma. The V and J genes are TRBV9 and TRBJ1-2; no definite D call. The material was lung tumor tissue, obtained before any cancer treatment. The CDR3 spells CASLWTHKTNYGYTF. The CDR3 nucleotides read TGTGCCAGCTTGTGGACTCATAAAACGAACTATGGCTACACCTTC.